These 25 T cell receptor beta chains were all obtained from the same sample, sequenced in a study of OX40 agonist ivuxolimab in advanced cancers. Sequencing used immunoSEQ multiplex PCR; TCRdb keeps in-frame clones, though not all of them. The sample lists 90,000 to 100,000 clones; roughly 95% were seen once. The starting material was CD4+ or CD8+ T cells sorted from blood, obtained in a trial of the OX40 agonist ivuxolimab. The receptors come from an adult with an advanced solid tumor such as melanoma, head and neck, liver or kidney cancer.

The count of this clone is one. The CDR3 region has the DNA TGTGCCAGCAGTCCCGGTCAGGCCTCTTGGCGCACTGAAGCTTTCTTT. Protein sequence: CASSPGQASWRTEAFF. This chain links TRBV2 with TRBJ1-1; D unclear. The CDR3 is 16 residues long. The V gene lost 5 bases and the J gene lost 4 bases, with 20 bases spanning the gap. The germline gives CDR1 SNHLY, CDR2 FYNNEI.

The J gene is TRBJ2-1, the V gene TRBV30; D may be TRBD1 (6 bases). The V and J ends lost 1 base and 7 bases respectively, with 14 bases between them. The germline V gene has CDR1 GTSNPN and CDR2 SVGIG (reference sequence). The CDR3 runs 14 residues. CDR3 amino acids: CAWSGGQGWNEQFF. CDR3 sequence (DNA): TGTGCCTGGAGTGGGGGGCAGGGTTGGAATGAGCAGTTCTTC.

V is TRBV5-6 and J is TRBJ1-2; TRBD1 matches at 7 bases. The ends lost 4 bases at V and 5 bases at J; junction bases unmatched: 17. Germline CDR1 and CDR2: SGHDT and YYEEEE. This CDR3 is built from 17 residues. CDR3 sequence reads: CASSPLTGTVFSYGYTF. CDR3 in DNA: TGTGCCAGCAGCCCTCTTACCGGGACAGTTTTCTCTTATGGCTACACCTTC.

As DNA, the CDR3 is TGTGCCAGCAGTTTATCCACAGTGTTGAGGGCTGAGCAGTTCTTC. Residues: CASSLSTVLRAEQFF. The chain has TRBV27 and TRBJ2-1, with a possible D match to TRBD2 (5 bases). V lost 0 bases and J lost 9, with 15 bases in between. The CDR3 covers 15 residues. The germline V gene has CDR1 MNHEY and CDR2 SMNVEV (reference sequence).

The chain couples TRBV7-3 to TRBJ1-6, with D possibly being TRBD1 (6 bases). V was clipped by 2 bases and J by 1 base, with 9 bases between them. Germline CDR1 reads SGHTA; CDR2 reads FQGTGA. The length of the CDR3 is 16 residues. CDR3: CASSLGGRSYNSPLHF. In DNA, the CDR3 is TGTGCCAGCAGCTTAGGGGGGCGGTCCTATAATTCACCCCTCCACTTT.

This clone was seen only once. V gene TRBV7-9 combines with J gene TRBJ2-5; perhaps TRBD1 as D (6 bases). The germline V gene encodes CDR1 SEHNR and CDR2 FQNEAQ (reference sequence). Trimming cost V 6 bases and J 1 base, with 12 bases left between them. The CDR3 covers 14 residues. The CDR3 loop reads CASSWTDSQETQYF. In nucleotides, the CDR3 is TGTGCCAGCAGTTGGACAGACTCCCAAGAGACCCAGTACTTC.

This clone was counted a single time. CDR3 bases: TGTGCCAGCAGCTACGTGGTAAAATCACCCCTTTACGAGCAGTACTTC. It encodes CASSYVVKSPLYEQYF. The chain couples TRBV5-8 to TRBJ2-7; D not certain. CDR1 and CDR2 from the germline V gene are SGHTS and YDEGEE. The CDR3 covers 16 residues. Trimming removed 3 bases from V and 4 bases from J, with 20 bases in between.

The V and J genes are TRBV5-4 and TRBJ2-7, with TRBD2 matching 14 bases. V shed 4 bases, J shed 0 bases, and the junction held 6 bases outside the gene matches. This CDR3 comprises 17 residues. The V gene's germline CDR1 is SGHNT and CDR2 YYREEE (reference sequence). The CDR3 spells CASSPGLAGGPSYEQYF. The CDR3 nucleotides read TGTGCCAGCAGCCCCGGACTAGCGGGGGGCCCCTCCTACGAGCAGTACTTC.

The chain combines TRBV27 with TRBJ2-6; TRBD2 matches at 9 bases. This CDR3 has 19 residues. V shed 0 bases, J shed 1 base, and the junction held 7 bases outside the gene matches. Germline V gives CDR1 MNHEY, CDR2 SMNVEV (reference sequence). The CDR3 DNA reads TGTGCCAGCAGTTTATCAGGTAGCGGGGGTATATCTGGGGCCAACGTCCTGACTTTC. Translation: CASSLSGSGGISGANVLTF. The whole variable domain, filled in from reference TRBV27 and TRBJ2-6, reads EAQVTQNPRYLITVTGKKLTVTCSQNMNHEYMSWYRQDPGLGLRQIYYSMNVEVTDKGDVPEGYKVSRKEKRNFPLILESPSPNQTSLYFCASSLSGSGGISGANVLTFGAGSRLTVL.

V usage is TRBV29-1 and J usage is TRBJ1-1; D is possibly TRBD1 (6 bases). The CDR3 contains 15 residues. The germline V gene encodes CDR1 SQVTM and CDR2 ANQGSEA. Deletions cut 4 bases from V and 4 bases from J, with 19 bases between. CDR3 in amino acids: CSVVIQGQGPTEAFF. DNA for the CDR3: TGCAGCGTTGTCATCCAGGGTCAGGGGCCCACTGAAGCTTTCTTT.

The chain is built from TRBV5-1 and TRBJ1-3; 7 positions agree with TRBD1. CDR1 is SGHRS and CDR2 is YFSETQ in the germline V gene. The CDR3 length is 17 residues. J was trimmed by 0 bases and V by 0 bases; bases with no gene match: 6. CDR3 DNA: TGCGCCAGCAGCTTGGCCGGGGACAGCGACTCTGGAAACACCATATATTTT. Protein product: CASSLAGDSDSGNTIYF.

This clone was counted a single time. V usage is TRBV4-1 and J usage is TRBJ2-1, with 10 bases matching TRBD2. The CDR3 is 14 amino acids. V shed 2 bases and J 6 bases; nucleotides not matched to a gene: 1. Germline CDR1 and CDR2: MGHRA and YSYEKL. The DNA for the CDR3 is TGCGCCAGCAGCCAACTAGCGGGGGCCAATGAGCAGTTCTTC. Its protein product is CASSQLAGANEQFF.

The gene calls are TRBV7-2 and TRBJ2-1, with D unclear. The CDR3 extends over 12 amino acids. Germline V lookup: CDR1 SGHTA, CDR2 FQGNSA. Trimming took 5 bases from V and 4 from J, leaving 6 bases between them. CDR3 nucleotides: TGTGCCAGCAGCCCAACATACAATGAGCAGTTCTTC. This gives the protein CASSPTYNEQFF. Full variable domain (missing parts from reference TRBV7-2 and TRBJ2-1): GAGVSQSPSNKVTEKGKDVELRCDPISGHTALYWYRQSLGQGLEFLIYFQGNSAPDKSGLPSDRFSAERTGGSVSTLTIQRTQQEDSAVYLCASSPTYNEQFFGPGTRLTVL.

J is TRBJ2-3 and V is TRBV13; D is uncertain. CDR1 and CDR2 (germline): PRHDT, FYEKMQ (reference sequence). Trimming pared 8 bases from V and 0 bases from J, leaving 18 bases between. The CDR3 runs to 16 residues. The CDR3 DNA reads TGTGCCAGCGCATGGGTGGGATCTTCTAGCACAGATACGCAGTATTTT. Amino acid sequence: CASAWVGSSSTDTQYF. The whole variable domain, remainder taken from reference TRBV13 and TRBJ2-3, is AAGVIQSPRHLIKEKRETATLKCYPIPRHDTVYWYQQGPGQDPQFLISFYEKMQSDKGSIPDRFSAQQFSDYHSELNMSSLELGDSALYFCASAWVGSSSTDTQYFGPGTRLTVL.

The chain uses TRBV18 and TRBJ2-1; perhaps D is TRBD1 or TRBD2 (6 bases each). This CDR3 comprises 16 residues. From germline, CDR1 is KGHSH and CDR2 LQKENI. V lost 4 bases to trimming and J lost 3 bases, with 16 bases between them. The CDR3 loop is CASSLTIRGVYNEQFF. DNA for the CDR3: TGTGCCAGCTCACTTACTATTAGGGGGGTCTACAATGAGCAGTTCTTC.

This clone was seen only once. V and J are TRBV27 and TRBJ1-1; weak D call: TRBD1 (6 bases). Per germline, CDR1 MNHEY and CDR2 SMNVEV (reference sequence). V dropped 3 bases and J dropped 5 bases, with 10 bases sitting between them. There are 13 residues in the CDR3. The CDR3 sequence is CASSLGGWTEAFF. The DNA of the CDR3 is TGTGCCAGCAGTTTGGGGGGCTGGACTGAAGCTTTCTTT.

The CDR3 is CASSLEVTTGEAEKLFF. CDR3 coding DNA: TGTGCCAGCAGCTTGGAGGTGACAACAGGGGAGGCTGAAAAACTGTTTTTT. The chain carries TRBV5-6 and TRBJ1-4; 7 nucleotides line up with TRBD1. This CDR3 contains 17 residues. Germline values: CDR1 SGHDT, CDR2 YYEEEE. With V trimmed by 0 bases and J by 7 bases, 12 bases remained unmatched.

V is TRBV2 and J is TRBJ2-7; no definite D call. V was trimmed by 1 base and J by 3 bases, leaving 4 bases between them. Germline V lookup: CDR1 SNHLY, CDR2 FYNNEI. CDR3 length equals 12 residues. CDR3 in amino acids: CASSEGDYEQYF. CDR3 DNA sequence: TGTGCCAGCAGTGAAGGCGACTACGAGCAGTACTTC.

This chain joins TRBV5-6 and TRBJ2-7; D gene unclear. CDR1 SGHDT and CDR2 YYEEEE come from the germline V gene. Between the trimmed V and J ends, which lost 5 bases and 3 bases, there was a span of 9 bases. This CDR3 region has 12 residues. The CDR3 sequence: CASSGQNYEQYF. The CDR3 bases are TGTGCCAGCAGTGGGCAGAACTACGAGCAGTACTTC. The full variable domain, rest sourced from reference TRBV5-6 and TRBJ2-7, is DAGVTQSPTHLIKTRGQQVTLRCSPKSGHDTVSWYQQALGQGPQFIFQYYEEEERQRGNFPDRFSGHQFPNYSSELNVNALLLGDSALYLCASSGQNYEQYFGPGTRLTVT.

The V call is TRBV30, the J call TRBJ2-7, with D perhaps TRBD2 (6 bases). V was pared by 2 bases and J by 3 bases, with 8 bases between. The germline CDR1 and CDR2 sequences are GTSNPN and SVGIG (reference sequence). This CDR3 is built from 12 residues. This chain's CDR3 is CAWSTGVYEQYF. The CDR3 DNA follows: TGTGCCTGGAGTACGGGGGTCTACGAGCAGTACTTC.

The chain joins TRBV9 to TRBJ2-7, with D hard to call. CDR1 is SGDLS, CDR2 YYNGEE, per germline. The CDR3 has 14 amino acids. The germline V and J ends were trimmed by 0 bases and 2 bases, with 9 bases remaining between them. CDR3 in amino acids: CASSVAEGTYEQYF. The CDR3 DNA follows: TGTGCCAGCAGCGTAGCCGAAGGGACCTACGAGCAGTACTTC.

This chain uses TRBV14 with TRBJ2-3; 7 positions agree with TRBD2. The germline CDR1 and CDR2 sequences are SGHDN and FVKESK. The CDR3 extends over 17 amino acids. V lost 0 bases to trimming and J lost 1 base; unmatched junction nucleotides: 7. In DNA form, the CDR3 reads TGTGCCAGCAGCCAAGATCTTACGGGGGGAGGCACAGATACGCAGTATTTT. Translating gives CASSQDLTGGGTDTQYF.

J is TRBJ2-1 and V is TRBV7-3, with D perhaps matching TRBD1 (6 bases). Germline CDR1 SGHTA, CDR2 FQGTGA. V was shortened by 5 bases and J by 5 bases, with 16 bases between the two germline ends. The CDR3 spans 15 residues. The CDR3 DNA reads TGTGCCAGCAGCCGTTGGACAGAGAATCACAATGAGCAGTTCTTC. Translated: CASSRWTENHNEQFF.

This chain joins TRBV7-6 and TRBJ2-7, with 9 bases aligning to TRBD1. This CDR3 contains 13 residues. V dropped 2 bases and J dropped 6; count of bases not matched to a gene: 2. CDR1 SGHVS and CDR2 FNYEAQ come from the germline V gene. The CDR3, as DNA: TGTGCCAGCAGCTTAAGGGACAGGGCCGAGCAGTACTTC. It yields the protein CASSLRDRAEQYF.

This chain joins TRBV7-8 and TRBJ1-2, with D unclear. In germline, CDR1 is SGHVS, CDR2 FQNEAQ. V dropped 1 base and J dropped 2 bases, with 11 bases sitting between them. This CDR3 has 15 residues. The CDR3 bases are TGTGCCAGCAGCTTAGAAGGGCGGGCGAACTATGGCTACACCTTC. Residues: CASSLEGRANYGYTF.